The subject of this entry is one T cell receptor beta chain. The antigen is not known. The data belong to a study of shared clonotypes between healthy human individuals. Study results and caveats: The diversity represented, both genetic and in exposure history, was limited by few donors.

From germline, CDR1 is SGHAT and CDR2 FQNNGV. The length of the CDR3 is 14 residues. Trimming pared 0 bases from V and 7 bases from J, leaving 10 bases between. The deep-level immunoSEQ assay was used. TCRdb's table, derived via immunoSEQ multiplex PCR, lists solely in-frame clones and lacks some. The table lists 2 million to 2.5 million clones, under 97% of them singletons, with roughly 0.13% in the top ten. This rearrangement joins TRBV11-2 to TRBJ2-1; D ambiguous. This sequence originates from a man younger than 35 in good health. Sequenced: naive CD4+ T cells sorted from blood. Subset indicated: CD45RA+ positively selected. CDR3 DNA sequence: TGTGCCAGCAGCTTAGATCGAACCGGTAATGAGCAGTTCTTC. It encodes CASSLDRTGNEQFF.